The 30 T cell receptor beta chains given below trace back to one sample, sequenced in a study of blood T cell repertoires in COVID-19. The table came from immunoSEQ multiplex PCR; TCRdb's copy has only in-frame clones and leaves some out. The sample consists of about 380,000 clones, 85% of them appearing once. Sequencing input: peripheral blood. The receptors were gathered from a woman aged 18-29 years with acute or convalescent COVID-19.

The chain joins TRBV5-5 to TRBJ1-1; no clear D. The CDR3 sequence is 14 residues long. Between the trimmed V and J ends, which lost 1 base and 3 bases, there was a span of 10 bases. Germline-derived CDR1 and CDR2 are SGHKS and YYEKEE (reference sequence). The CDR3 DNA sequence: TGTGCCAGCAGCTTGTCAACGGGGTACACTGAAGCTTTCTTT. Protein sequence: CASSLSTGYTEAFF.

This clone showed up just a few times. This rearrangement joins TRBV24-1 to TRBJ2-1; maybe TRBD1 (5 bases). The CDR3 totals 15 residues. Trimming shortened V by 5 bases and J by 6 bases, and 16 bases separated the two germline ends. Looked up from germline, CDR1 is KGHDR and CDR2 is SFDVKD. CDR3 loop: CATSGGVRVGNEQFF. The CDR3, as DNA: TGTGCCACCAGTGGTGGAGTCAGGGTAGGCAATGAGCAGTTCTTC.

The J gene is TRBJ2-1, the V gene TRBV5-8; 12 bases are shared with TRBD2. Germline assignment: CDR1 SGHTS and CDR2 YDEGEE. The CDR3 consists of 15 residues. The ends lost 4 bases at V and 4 bases at J; junction bases unmatched: 3. The CDR3 sequence: CASSVTSGSYNEQFF. The DNA of the CDR3 is TGTGCCAGCAGCGTGACTAGCGGGAGTTACAATGAGCAGTTCTTC. Looking up the rest from reference TRBV5-8 and TRBJ2-1 gives the full variable domain: EAGVTQSPTHLIKTRGQQATLRCSPISGHTSVYWYQQALGLGLQFLLWYDEGEERNRGNFPPRFSGRQFPNYSSELNVNALELEDSALYLCASSVTSGSYNEQFFGPGTRLTVL.

The rearrangement joins TRBV29-1 to TRBJ2-2, with D unresolved. Germline V CDR1 and CDR2: SQVTM, ANQGSEA. V dropped 6 bases and J dropped 0 bases, with 8 bases sitting between them. This CDR3 contains 13 residues. The CDR3 coding sequence is TGCAGCGTCAGGCCTACGAACACCGGGGAGCTGTTTTTT. Its protein is CSVRPTNTGELFF.

This clone was counted only a few times. V and J are TRBV18 and TRBJ2-7, with D maybe TRBD1 (7 bases). Trimming took 3 bases from V and 4 from J, leaving 13 bases between them. Germline CDR1 KGHSH, CDR2 LQKENI. There are 14 residues in the CDR3. This CDR3 is CASSPGGTAYEQYF. DNA for the CDR3: TGTGCCAGCTCACCGGGCGGGACAGCTTACGAGCAGTACTTC.

The DNA of the CDR3 is TGCGCCAGCAGTCGGGGGGGACAGGGGGCAACCGGGGAGCTGTTTTTT. The encoded protein is CASSRGGQGATGELFF. The rearrangement uses TRBV10-2 and TRBJ2-2, with 12 bases matching TRBD1. The V gene's germline CDR1 is WSHSY and CDR2 SAAADI. CDR3 length: 16 residues. V shed 5 bases and J 5 bases; nucleotides not matched to a gene: 6.

The V and J genes are TRBV24-1 and TRBJ1-4; 8 positions match TRBD1. The J segment lost 4 bases and the V segment lost 3 bases, leaving 3 bases of the junction unmatched. Germline V gene lookup returns CDR1 KGHDR and CDR2 SFDVKD. There are 15 residues in the CDR3. CDR3 sequence reads: CATSDPGQGNEKLFF. CDR3 nucleotides: TGTGCCACCAGTGATCCTGGACAGGGTAATGAAAAACTGTTTTTT.

CDR3 nucleotides: TGCGCCAGCAGCGGTCAGAGCTGGGGCCAAAGCACAGATACGCAGTATTTT. As protein: CASSGQSWGQSTDTQYF. V gene TRBV5-1 combines with J gene TRBJ2-3; TRBD1 might be the D (5 bases). This CDR3 spans 17 amino acids. The V end was cut by 4 bases, the J end by 0 bases, with 18 bases between. CDR1 is SGHRS, CDR2 YFSETQ, per germline. Filled out from reference TRBV5-1 and TRBJ2-3, the complete variable domain reads KAGVTQTPRYLIKTRGQQVTLSCSPISGHRSVSWYQQTPGQGLQFLFEYFSETQRNKGNFPGRFSGRQFSNSRSEMNVSTLELGDSALYLCASSGQSWGQSTDTQYFGPGTRLTVL.

The chain joins TRBV6-1 to TRBJ2-5; 8 bases are a match to TRBD1. This CDR3 contains 13 residues. CDR1 MNHNS and CDR2 SASEGT come from the germline V gene. V lost 3 bases to trimming and J lost 7 bases; unmatched junction nucleotides: 4. The CDR3 nucleotides are TGTGCCAGCAGTGATTGGGGGACAGGGACCCAGTACTTC. Translation: CASSDWGTGTQYF.

V is TRBV5-1 and J is TRBJ1-2; 8 nucleotides agree with TRBD1. From germline, CDR1 is SGHRS and CDR2 YFSETQ. The CDR3 is 15 amino acids. With V trimmed by 4 bases and J by 5 bases, 10 bases remained unmatched. CDR3 sequence reads: CASSGRTGSIYGYTF. The CDR3 DNA reads TGCGCCAGCAGCGGGCGGACAGGGAGTATTTATGGCTACACCTTC. Full variable domain (rest looked up from reference TRBV5-1 and TRBJ1-2): KAGVTQTPRYLIKTRGQQVTLSCSPISGHRSVSWYQQTPGQGLQFLFEYFSETQRNKGNFPGRFSGRQFSNSRSEMNVSTLELGDSALYLCASSGRTGSIYGYTFGSGTRLTVV.

The V call is TRBV5-5, the J call TRBJ1-1; 10 bases are shared with TRBD1. The CDR3 runs to 14 residues. CDR1 SGHKS and CDR2 YYEKEE come from the germline V gene (reference sequence). V was pared by 3 bases and J by 3 bases, with 2 bases of the junction left unmatched. The CDR3 loop reads CASSWTGGDTEAFF. Here the CDR3 DNA reads TGTGCCAGCAGCTGGACAGGGGGAGACACTGAAGCTTTCTTT.

The genes are TRBV7-9 and TRBJ2-1; TRBD1 aligns across 7 bases. This CDR3 has 15 residues. V lost 6 bases to trimming and J lost 5 bases; unmatched junction nucleotides: 10. Germline assignment: CDR1 SEHNR and CDR2 FQNEAQ (reference sequence). The CDR3 sequence is CASRRQGTFHNEQFF. For the CDR3, the DNA is TGTGCCAGCAGACGACAGGGAACGTTCCACAATGAGCAGTTCTTC. The full variable domain, rest sourced from reference TRBV7-9 and TRBJ2-1, is DTGVSQNPRHKITKRGQNVTFRCDPISEHNRLYWYRQTLGQGPEFLTYFQNEAQLEKSRLLSDRFSAERPKGSFSTLEIQRTEQGDSAMYLCASRRQGTFHNEQFFGPGTRLTVL.

This clone was seen once. The CDR3, as DNA: TGTGCCAGCAGTTTATACGGGCAGCGGACTTTCTTT. Translating gives CASSLYGQRTFF. The genes are TRBV27 and TRBJ1-1; D is ambiguous. Per the germline V gene, CDR1 is MNHEY and CDR2 is SMNVEV (reference sequence). The CDR3 extends over 12 amino acids. V lost 1 base and J 12 bases, leaving 12 bases between the germline ends.

The chain links TRBV19 to TRBJ2-1, with 10 bases matching TRBD2. V was pared by 9 bases and J by 6 bases, with 8 bases of the junction left unmatched. The CDR3 contains 14 residues. Germline CDR1 LNHDA, CDR2 SQIVND (reference sequence). The DNA of the CDR3 is TGTGCCAGACCCCTAGCGGGAGAGGGCAATGAGCAGTTCTTC. It translates to CARPLAGEGNEQFF. Filled out from reference TRBV19 and TRBJ2-1, the complete variable domain reads DGGITQSPKYLFRKEGQNVTLSCEQNLNHDAMYWYRQDPGQGLRLIYYSQIVNDFQKGDIAEGYSVSREKKESFPLTVTSAQKNPTAFYLCARPLAGEGNEQFFGPGTRLTVL.

The CDR3 sequence: CAISNPHTGYEQYF. The CDR3 region has the DNA TGTGCCATCAGTAACCCCCACACAGGGTACGAGCAGTACTTC. J is TRBJ2-7 and V is TRBV10-3; the D gene is possibly TRBD1 (6 bases). Trimming stripped 5 bases from V and 4 bases from J, with 15 bases between. CDR3 length: 14 amino acids. Germline V gene sequence: CDR1 ENHRY, CDR2 SYGVKD.

The chain combines TRBV19 with TRBJ1-2; the match to TRBD1 covers 8 bases. CDR1 LNHDA and CDR2 SQIVND come from the germline V gene (reference sequence). V was pared by 3 bases and J by 8 bases, with 14 bases of the junction left unmatched. There are 16 residues in the CDR3. The CDR3 DNA reads as TGTGCCAGTAGTATCGTTCTAGGGCAGGGGGCAGCCGGCTACACCTTC. It is translated as CASSIVLGQGAAGYTF.

V usage is TRBV6-5 and J usage is TRBJ1-4; D gene unclear. V was cut by 6 bases and J by 8 bases, with 16 bases left in between. The CDR3 loop spans 14 amino acids. Germline-derived CDR1 and CDR2 are MNHEY and SVGAGI. CDR3 in amino acids: CASRTERSGEKLFF. CDR3 coding DNA: TGTGCCAGCAGAACTGAGAGAAGCGGGGAAAAACTGTTTTTT.

This clone was recorded only once. The rearrangement joins TRBV7-3 to TRBJ1-1; 11 bases agree with TRBD1. Germline lookup yields CDR1 SGHTA and CDR2 FQGTGA. The CDR3 spans 16 residues. After removal of 5 bases from V and 3 bases from J, the junction contained 8 bases not matched to a gene. In nucleotides, the CDR3 is TGTGCCAGCAGCCTTGGGACAGGGGGACGAGACACTGAAGCTTTCTTT. Encoded protein: CASSLGTGGRDTEAFF.

The chain uses TRBV9 and TRBJ2-5, with D perhaps matching TRBD2 (6 bases). This CDR3 region has 16 residues. The V gene lost 4 bases and the J gene lost 4 bases, with 20 bases spanning the gap. CDR1 is SGDLS and CDR2 is YYNGEE in the germline V gene. For the CDR3, the DNA is TGTGCCAGCAGCCCACGATTAGCGGAGAGGGGAGAGACCCAGTACTTC. This encodes CASSPRLAERGETQYF.

The table lists this clone with a count of one. The chain joins TRBV6-5 to TRBJ2-7, with D possibly TRBD2 on 5 matching bases. CDR1 MNHEY and CDR2 SVGAGI come from the germline V gene. V was trimmed by 7 bases and J by 2 bases, leaving 12 bases between them. This CDR3 spans 13 amino acids. The CDR3 protein is CASKGDNTYEQYF. Written as DNA, the CDR3 is TGTGCCAGCAAGGGAGACAACACCTACGAGCAGTACTTC.

The chain is built from TRBV9 and TRBJ1-2; 11 bases align to TRBD1. V shed 3 bases, J shed 5 bases, and the junction held 3 bases outside the gene matches. Germline CDR1 SGDLS, CDR2 YYNGEE. This CDR3 is 14 amino acids long. This chain's CDR3 is CASSAGTGGYGYTF. CDR3 coding DNA: TGTGCCAGCAGCGCCGGGACAGGGGGGTATGGCTACACCTTC.

The gene calls are TRBV5-8 and TRBJ1-5; D may be TRBD1 (6 bases). Germline CDR1 and CDR2: SGHTS and YDEGEE. V was cut by 4 bases and J by 0 bases, with 11 bases left in between. The CDR3 has 15 amino acids. In nucleotides, the CDR3 is TGTGCCAGCAGCAATGGACAGTATAGCAATCAGCCCCAGCATTTT. This codes for CASSNGQYSNQPQHF.

A few counts support this clone. This chain joins TRBV11-2 and TRBJ2-3; 8 bases are a match to TRBD2. The CDR3 length is 16 residues. Trimming at V came to 6 bases and at J to 1 base, leaving 9 bases not matched to a gene. Germline V lookup: CDR1 SGHAT, CDR2 FQNNGV. CDR3 DNA: TGTGCCAGCAGACTGGGACTAGAAGCGGGCACAGATACGCAGTATTTT. Translating it yields CASRLGLEAGTDTQYF.

The chain links TRBV4-1 to TRBJ2-7; 8 bases agree with TRBD1. This CDR3 region has 14 residues. The V and J ends lost 0 bases and 4 bases, in that order; junction bases with no gene match: 2. Germline V lookup: CDR1 MGHRA, CDR2 YSYEKL. The CDR3 coding sequence is TGCGCCAGCAGCCAAGACAGGGGGCTATACGAGCAGTACTTC. Residues: CASSQDRGLYEQYF.

This chain connects TRBV6-5 to TRBJ1-2; D might be TRBD1 (5 bases). V lost 5 bases to trimming and J lost 8 bases, with 21 bases between them. Looked up from germline, CDR1 is MNHEY and CDR2 is SVGAGI. The CDR3 spans 15 residues. The CDR3 is CASSSGGSRFRGYTF. CDR3 in DNA: TGTGCCAGCAGTAGCGGGGGGTCCCGTTTTCGAGGCTACACCTTC.

The CDR3, as DNA: TGTGCCAGCAGTTTAGCCAGGGGGCGTGGGGATACGCAGTATTTT. The encoded protein is CASSLARGRGDTQYF. The V call is TRBV28, the J call TRBJ2-3; 8 positions match TRBD1. The CDR3 is made up of 15 amino acids. V was clipped by 2 bases and J by 6 bases; unmatched bases: 7. Germline CDR1 and CDR2: MDHEN and SYDVKM.

Points on this clone: In the same sample, other DNA sequences code for this CDR3. The chain is built from TRBV9 and TRBJ1-5; 7 bases match TRBD1. CDR1 and CDR2 (germline): SGDLS, YYNGEE. There are 14 residues in the CDR3. Unmatched junction bases numbered 1, after V lost 3 bases and J lost 1 base. The CDR3 region is CASSAGGSNQPQHF. The DNA for the CDR3 is TGTGCCAGCAGCGCAGGGGGAAGCAATCAGCCCCAGCATTTT.

The chain carries TRBV11-1 and TRBJ2-7, with 7 positions matching TRBD1. Germline trimming cut 1 base from V and 5 bases from J; bases unmatched to any gene: 11. The CDR3 has 16 amino acids. Looked up from germline, CDR1 is SGHAT and CDR2 is FQDESV (reference sequence). The DNA of the CDR3 is TGTGCCAGCAGCTTAGGTCTCGCTACAGGGGAAGACGAGCAGTACTTC. As protein: CASSLGLATGEDEQYF.

The chain uses TRBV28 and TRBJ2-3, with 7 bases aligning to TRBD1. Germline CDR1 reads MDHEN; CDR2 reads SYDVKM. There are 16 residues in the CDR3. The J segment lost 6 bases and the V segment lost 6 bases, leaving 15 bases of the junction unmatched. Here the CDR3 DNA reads TGTGCCAGCAGCCGTATCAAGACAGGGATGGCGGATACGCAGTATTTT. Residues: CASSRIKTGMADTQYF.

The chain combines TRBV29-1 with TRBJ1-2; no clear D. Germline CDR1 reads SQVTM; CDR2 reads ANQGSEA. The CDR3 totals 12 residues. The V end lost 2 bases, the J end lost 2 bases, and 6 bases lay between the germline ends. CDR3 loop: CSVERENYGYTF. CDR3 sequence (DNA): TGCAGCGTTGAAAGGGAGAACTATGGCTACACCTTC.